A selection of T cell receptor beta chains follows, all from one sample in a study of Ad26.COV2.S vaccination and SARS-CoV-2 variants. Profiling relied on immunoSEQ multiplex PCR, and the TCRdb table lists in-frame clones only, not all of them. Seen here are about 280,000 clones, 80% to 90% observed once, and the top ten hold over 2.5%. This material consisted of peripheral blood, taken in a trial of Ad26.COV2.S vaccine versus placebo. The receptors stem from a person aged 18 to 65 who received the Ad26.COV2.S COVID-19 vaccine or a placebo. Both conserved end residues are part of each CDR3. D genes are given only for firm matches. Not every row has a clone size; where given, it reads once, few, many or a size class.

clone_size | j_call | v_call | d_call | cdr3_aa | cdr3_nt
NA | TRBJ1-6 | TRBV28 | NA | CASSLGQGRSPLHF | TGTGCCAGCAGCCTGGGACAAGGTAGATCACCCCTCCACTTT
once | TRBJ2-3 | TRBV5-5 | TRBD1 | CASSLDPSGGTGGMDTQYF | TGTGCCAGCAGCTTAGATCCGTCTGGGGGTACAGGGGGCATGGATACGCAGTATTTT
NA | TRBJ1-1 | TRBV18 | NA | CASSPREADTEAFF | TGTGCCAGCTCACCAAGGGAGGCGGACACTGAAGCTTTCTTT
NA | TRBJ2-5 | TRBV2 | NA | CASSDRWGETQYF | TGTGCCAGCAGTGATAGGTGGGGGGAGACCCAGTACTTC
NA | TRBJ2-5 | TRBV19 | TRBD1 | CASSRSPGTGKETQYF | TGTGCCAGTAGTAGGAGCCCCGGGACAGGAAAAGAGACCCAGTACTTC
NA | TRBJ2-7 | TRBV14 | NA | CASSQDKRARDHEQYF | TGTGCCAGCAGCCAAGATAAGAGGGCGCGGGACCACGAGCAGTACTTC
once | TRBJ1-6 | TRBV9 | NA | CASSAGREGGSYNSPLHF | TGTGCCAGCAGCGCGGGGAGGGAAGGGGGGTCCTATAATTCACCCCTCCACTTT
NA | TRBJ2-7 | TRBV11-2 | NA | CASSLVGSDEQYF | TGTGCCAGCAGCTTAGTAGGTAGCGACGAGCAGTACTTC
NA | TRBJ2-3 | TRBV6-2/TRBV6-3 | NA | CASSFPPSGTGTDTQYF | TGTGCCAGCAGTTTCCCCCCTTCCGGGACGGGTACAGATACGCAGTATTTT
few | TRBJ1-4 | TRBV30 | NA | CAWRVRLGFRAEKLFF | TGTGCCTGGAGAGTCAGACTAGGGTTTCGTGCTGAAAAACTGTTTTTT
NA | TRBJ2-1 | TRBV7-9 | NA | CAGRGVAVDEQFF | TGTGCCGGAAGGGGGGTTGCTGTCGATGAGCAGTTCTTC
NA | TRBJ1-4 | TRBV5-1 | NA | CASSLYAGVNEKLFF | TGCGCCAGCAGCTTGTACGCAGGGGTTAATGAAAAACTGTTTTTT
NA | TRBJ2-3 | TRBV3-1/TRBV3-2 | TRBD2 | CASTLAGEQDTQYF | TGTGCCAGCACCCTAGCGGGAGAACAAGATACGCAGTATTTT
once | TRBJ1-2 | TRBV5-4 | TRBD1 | CASSKTGSYDYGYTF | TGTGCCAGCAGCAAGACAGGGAGCTACGACTATGGCTACACCTTC
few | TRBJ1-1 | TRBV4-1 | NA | CASSPYQRNTEAFF | TGCGCCAGCAGCCCCTACCAAAGGAACACTGAAGCTTTCTTT
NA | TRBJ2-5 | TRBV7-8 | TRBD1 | CASSIGQGQETQYF | TGTGCCAGCAGCATCGGACAGGGTCAAGAGACCCAGTACTTC
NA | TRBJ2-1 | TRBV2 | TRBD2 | CASRAGTSGRYRANEQFF | TGTGCCAGCAGAGCCGGGACTAGCGGGAGGTACCGCGCGAATGAGCAGTTCTTC
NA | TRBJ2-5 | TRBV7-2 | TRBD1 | CASSFWQGATQYF | TGTGCCAGCAGCTTTTGGCAGGGGGCGACCCAGTACTTC
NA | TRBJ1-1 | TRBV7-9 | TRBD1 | CASSFTSGQGAEAFF | TGTGCCAGCAGCTTCACATCTGGGCAGGGGGCTGAAGCTTTCTTT
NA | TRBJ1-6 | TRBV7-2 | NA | CASLSGRSPLHF | TGTGCCAGCCTCTCGGGCCGTTCACCCCTCCACTTT
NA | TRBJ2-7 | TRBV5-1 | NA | CASSFTGTSYEQYF | TGCGCCAGCAGCTTTACCGGGACTTCCTACGAGCAGTACTTC
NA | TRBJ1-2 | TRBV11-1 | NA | CASSSGRTAGYGYTF | TGTGCCAGCAGCTCTGGCAGGACAGCCGGATATGGCTACACCTTC
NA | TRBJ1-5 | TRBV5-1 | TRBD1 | CASSLGGTGEQPQHF | TGCGCCAGCAGCTTGGGCGGGACAGGGGAACAGCCCCAGCATTTT
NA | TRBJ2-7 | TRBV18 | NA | CASSASTSRNEQYF | TGTGCCAGCTCAGCATCTACCTCGCGGAACGAGCAGTACTTC
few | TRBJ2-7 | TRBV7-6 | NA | CASSLSGPEYEQYF | TGTGCCAGCAGCTTATCGGGACCGGAATACGAGCAGTACTTC
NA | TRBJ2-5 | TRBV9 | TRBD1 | CASSVGGQGAGETQYF | TGTGCCAGCAGCGTAGGGGGACAGGGGGCTGGAGAGACCCAGTACTTC
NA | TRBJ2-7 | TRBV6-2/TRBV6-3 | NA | CASSYGQTTFEQYF | TGTGCCAGCAGTTACGGGCAGACAACGTTCGAGCAGTACTTC
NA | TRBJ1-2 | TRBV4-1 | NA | CASSQVSGIYGYTF | TGCGCCAGCAGCCAAGTTTCAGGGATTTATGGCTACACCTTC
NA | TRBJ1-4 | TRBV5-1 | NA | CASSSQGATNEKLFF | TGCGCCAGCAGCTCACAGGGCGCAACTAATGAAAAACTGTTTTTT
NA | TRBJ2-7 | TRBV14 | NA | CASSPRTGSSYEQYF | TGTGCCAGCAGCCCCCGGACGGGTTCCTCCTACGAGCAGTACTTC
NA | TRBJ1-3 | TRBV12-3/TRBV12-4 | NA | CASSLESGNTIYF | TGTGCCAGCAGTTTAGAGTCTGGAAACACCATATATTTT
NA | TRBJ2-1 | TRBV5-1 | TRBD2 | CASSLELAGDNEQFF | TGCGCCAGCAGCTTAGAACTAGCGGGGGACAATGAGCAGTTCTTC
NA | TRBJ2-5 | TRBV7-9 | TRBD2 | CASSGVAGAQETQYF | TGTGCCAGCAGCGGAGTAGCGGGGGCTCAAGAGACCCAGTACTTC
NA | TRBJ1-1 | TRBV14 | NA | CASSQVIRGAEAFF | TGTGCCAGCAGCCAAGTCATTAGGGGTGCTGAAGCTTTCTTT
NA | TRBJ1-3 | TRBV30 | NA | CAWSAPGDFENTIYF | TGTGCCTGGAGTGCTCCAGGGGATTTTGAAAACACCATATATTTT
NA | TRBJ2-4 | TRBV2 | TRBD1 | CASSVRQGDIQYF | TGTGCCAGCAGTGTACGACAGGGTGACATTCAGTACTTC
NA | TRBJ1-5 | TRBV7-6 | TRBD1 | CASSLGQGRGRNQPQHF | TGTGCCAGCAGCTTAGGTCAGGGCAGGGGGCGAAATCAGCCCCAGCATTTT
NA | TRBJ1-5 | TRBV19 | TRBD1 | CASSIGPGQGAPSNQPQHF | TGTGCCAGTAGTATCGGACCGGGACAGGGGGCGCCTAGCAATCAGCCCCAGCATTTT
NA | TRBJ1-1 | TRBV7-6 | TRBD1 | CASSFGTENTEAFF | TGTGCCAGCAGCTTCGGGACAGAGAACACTGAAGCTTTCTTT
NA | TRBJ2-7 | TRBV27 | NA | CASSLTVPSYEQYF | TGTGCCAGCAGTTTAACAGTACCTTCCTACGAGCAGTACTTC
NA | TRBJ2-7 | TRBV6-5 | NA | CASSWGRTYEQYF | TGTGCCAGCAGTTGGGGGCGAACCTACGAGCAGTACTTC
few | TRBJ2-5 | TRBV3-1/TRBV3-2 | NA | CASSRRPTQETQYF | TGTGCCAGCAGCCGACGGCCAACTCAAGAGACCCAGTACTTC
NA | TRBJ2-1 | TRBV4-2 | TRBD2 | CASSQDGDGGRTYNEQFF | TGTGCCAGCAGCCAAGACGGCGACGGCGGGAGAACCTACAATGAGCAGTTCTTC
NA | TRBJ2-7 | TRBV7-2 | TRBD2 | CASSPRTSIHEQYF | TGTGCCAGCAGCCCCAGGACTAGCATCCACGAGCAGTACTTC
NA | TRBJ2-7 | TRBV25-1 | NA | CASSERGVAGEQYF | TGTGCCAGCAGTGAAAGAGGGGTTGCGGGCGAGCAGTACTTC
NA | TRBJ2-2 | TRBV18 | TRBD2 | CASSPGLAGASTGELFF | TGTGCCAGCTCACCCGGACTAGCGGGGGCCAGTACCGGGGAGCTGTTTTTT
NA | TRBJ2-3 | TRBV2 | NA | CASSYISRTDTQYF | TGTGCCAGCAGTTACATATCCCGCACAGATACGCAGTATTTT
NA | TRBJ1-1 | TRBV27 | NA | CASSPSGAPTRAFF | TGTGCCAGCAGTCCCTCGGGGGCCCCTACGCGAGCTTTCTTT